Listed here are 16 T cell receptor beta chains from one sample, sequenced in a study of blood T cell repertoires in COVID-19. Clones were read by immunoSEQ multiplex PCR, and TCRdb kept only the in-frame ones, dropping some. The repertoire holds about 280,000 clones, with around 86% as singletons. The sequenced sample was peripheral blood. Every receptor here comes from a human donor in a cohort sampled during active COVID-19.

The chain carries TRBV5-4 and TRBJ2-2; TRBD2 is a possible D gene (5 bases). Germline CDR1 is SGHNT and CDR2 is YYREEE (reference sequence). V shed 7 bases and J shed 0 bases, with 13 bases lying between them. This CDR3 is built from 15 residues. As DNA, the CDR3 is TGTGCCAGCGGACTTGAGGTCGCGAACACCGGGGAGCTGTTTTTT. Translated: CASGLEVANTGELFF.

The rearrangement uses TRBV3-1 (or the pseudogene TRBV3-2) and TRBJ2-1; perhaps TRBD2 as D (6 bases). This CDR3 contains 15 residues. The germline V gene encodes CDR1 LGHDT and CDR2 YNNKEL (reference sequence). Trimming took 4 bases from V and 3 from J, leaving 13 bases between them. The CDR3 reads CASSLRTGVYNEQFF. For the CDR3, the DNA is TGTGCCAGCAGCCTACGGACGGGGGTCTACAATGAGCAGTTCTTC.

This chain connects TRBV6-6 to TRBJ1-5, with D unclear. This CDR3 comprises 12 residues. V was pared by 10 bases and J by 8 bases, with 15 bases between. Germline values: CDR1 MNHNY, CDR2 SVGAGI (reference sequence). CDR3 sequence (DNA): TGTGCCACCACCACCCCGGGAGAGCCCCAGCATTTT. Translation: CATTTPGEPQHF.

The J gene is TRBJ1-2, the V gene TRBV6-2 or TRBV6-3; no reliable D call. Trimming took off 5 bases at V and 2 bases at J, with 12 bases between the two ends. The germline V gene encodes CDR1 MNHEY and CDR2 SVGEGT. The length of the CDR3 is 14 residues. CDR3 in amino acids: CASSRNRANYGYTF. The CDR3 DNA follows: TGTGCCAGCAGTAGAAACAGAGCCAACTATGGCTACACCTTC.

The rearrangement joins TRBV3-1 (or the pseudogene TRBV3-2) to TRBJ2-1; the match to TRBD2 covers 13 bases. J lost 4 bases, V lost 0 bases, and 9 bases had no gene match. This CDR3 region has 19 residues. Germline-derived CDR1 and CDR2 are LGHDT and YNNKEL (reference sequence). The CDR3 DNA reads TGTGCCAGCAGCCAAGATGAGGGACTAGCGGGAACCACTTACAATGAGCAGTTCTTC. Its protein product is CASSQDEGLAGTTYNEQFF.

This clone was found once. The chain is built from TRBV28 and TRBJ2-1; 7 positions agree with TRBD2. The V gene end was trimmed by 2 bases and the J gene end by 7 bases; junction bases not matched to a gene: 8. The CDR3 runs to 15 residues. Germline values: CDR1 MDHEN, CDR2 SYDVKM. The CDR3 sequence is CASSLMSGGRNEQFF. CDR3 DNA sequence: TGTGCCAGCAGTTTAATGTCGGGAGGTAGGAATGAGCAGTTCTTC.

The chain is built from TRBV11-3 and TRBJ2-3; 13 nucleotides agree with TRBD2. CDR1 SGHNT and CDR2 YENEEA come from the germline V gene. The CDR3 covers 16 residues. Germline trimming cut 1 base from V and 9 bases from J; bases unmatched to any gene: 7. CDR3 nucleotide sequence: TGTGCCAGCAGCTTAGGATCAGGACTAGCGGGAGACACGCAGTATTTT. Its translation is CASSLGSGLAGDTQYF.

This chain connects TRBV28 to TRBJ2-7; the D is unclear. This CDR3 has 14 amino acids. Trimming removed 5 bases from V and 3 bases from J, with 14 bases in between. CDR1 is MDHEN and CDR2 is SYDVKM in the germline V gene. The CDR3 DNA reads TGTGCCAGCAGTACGCTACTGGGCAGCTACGAGCAGTACTTC. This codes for CASSTLLGSYEQYF.

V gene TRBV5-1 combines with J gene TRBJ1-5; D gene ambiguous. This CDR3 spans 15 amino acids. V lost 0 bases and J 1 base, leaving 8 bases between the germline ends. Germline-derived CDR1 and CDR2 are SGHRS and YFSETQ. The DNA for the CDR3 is TGCGCCAGCAGCTTGGGTACGGGGAGCAATCAGCCCCAGCATTTT. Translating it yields CASSLGTGSNQPQHF. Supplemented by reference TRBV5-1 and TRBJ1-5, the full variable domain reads KAGVTQTPRYLIKTRGQQVTLSCSPISGHRSVSWYQQTPGQGLQFLFEYFSETQRNKGNFPGRFSGRQFSNSRSEMNVSTLELGDSALYLCASSLGTGSNQPQHFGDGTRLSIL.

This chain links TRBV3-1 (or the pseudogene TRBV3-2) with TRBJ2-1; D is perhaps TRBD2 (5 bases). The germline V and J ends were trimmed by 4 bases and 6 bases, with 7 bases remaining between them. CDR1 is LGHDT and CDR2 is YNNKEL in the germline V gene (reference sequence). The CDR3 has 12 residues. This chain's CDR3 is CASSPLGNEQFF. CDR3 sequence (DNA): TGTGCCAGCAGCCCACTAGGCAATGAGCAGTTCTTC.

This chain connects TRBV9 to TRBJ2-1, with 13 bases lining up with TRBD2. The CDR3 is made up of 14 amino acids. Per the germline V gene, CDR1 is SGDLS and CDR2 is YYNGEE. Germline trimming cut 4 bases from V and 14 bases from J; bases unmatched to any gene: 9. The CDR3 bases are TGTGCCAGCAGCTTTCGGACTAGCGGGAGTAAGGAGTTCTTC. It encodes CASSFRTSGSKEFF.

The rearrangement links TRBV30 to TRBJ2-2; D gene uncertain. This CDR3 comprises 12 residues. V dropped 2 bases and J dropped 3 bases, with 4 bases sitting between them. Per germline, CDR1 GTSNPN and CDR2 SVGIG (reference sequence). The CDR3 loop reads CAWSPDTGELFF. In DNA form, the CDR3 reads TGTGCCTGGAGTCCCGACACCGGGGAGCTGTTTTTT.

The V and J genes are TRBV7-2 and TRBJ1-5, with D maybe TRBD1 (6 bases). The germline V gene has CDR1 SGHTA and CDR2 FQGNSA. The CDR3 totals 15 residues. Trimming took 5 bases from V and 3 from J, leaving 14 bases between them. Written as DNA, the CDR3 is TGTGCCAGCAGCAGAACAGGGCAGGACAATCAGCCCCAGCATTTT. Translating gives CASSRTGQDNQPQHF.

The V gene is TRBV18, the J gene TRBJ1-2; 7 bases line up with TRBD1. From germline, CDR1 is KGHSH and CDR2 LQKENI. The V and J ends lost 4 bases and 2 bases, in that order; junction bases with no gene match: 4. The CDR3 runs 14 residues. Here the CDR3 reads CASSQGQKNYGYTF. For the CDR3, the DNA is TGTGCCAGCTCACAGGGACAGAAGAACTATGGCTACACCTTC.

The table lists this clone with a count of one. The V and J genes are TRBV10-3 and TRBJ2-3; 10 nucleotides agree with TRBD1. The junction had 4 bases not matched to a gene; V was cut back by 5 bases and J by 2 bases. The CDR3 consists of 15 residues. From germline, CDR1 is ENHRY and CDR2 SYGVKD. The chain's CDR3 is CAISRDRGPTDTQYF. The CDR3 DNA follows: TGTGCCATCAGTAGGGACAGGGGACCCACAGATACGCAGTATTTT.

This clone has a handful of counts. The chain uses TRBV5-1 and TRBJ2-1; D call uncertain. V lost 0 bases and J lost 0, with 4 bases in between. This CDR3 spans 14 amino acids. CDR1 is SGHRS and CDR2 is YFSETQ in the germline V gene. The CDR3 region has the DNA TGCGCCAGCAGCTTGGAGAGCTCCTACAATGAGCAGTTCTTC. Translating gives CASSLESSYNEQFF.